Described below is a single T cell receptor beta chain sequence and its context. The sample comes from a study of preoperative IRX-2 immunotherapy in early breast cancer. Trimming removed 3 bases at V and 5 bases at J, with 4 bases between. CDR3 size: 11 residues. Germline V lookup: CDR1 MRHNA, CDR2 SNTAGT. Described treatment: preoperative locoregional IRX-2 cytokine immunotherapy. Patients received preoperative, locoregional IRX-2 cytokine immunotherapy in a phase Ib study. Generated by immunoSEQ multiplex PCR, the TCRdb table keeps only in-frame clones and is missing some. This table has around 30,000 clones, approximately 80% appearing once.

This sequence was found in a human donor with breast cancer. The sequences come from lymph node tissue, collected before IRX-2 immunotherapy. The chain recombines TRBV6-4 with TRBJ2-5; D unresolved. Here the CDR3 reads CASSEKETQYF. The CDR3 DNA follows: TGTGCCAGCAGTGAGAAGGAGACCCAGTACTTC.